This TCR beta chain was obtained from a study of blood T cell repertoires in COVID-19. About the research overall: Samples came from the United States, Italy and Spain, spanning acute and convalescent COVID-19. PBMCs, B-cell-depleted T cells, or T cells were the source of the cDNA or gDNA that made up the material.

In germline, CDR1 is MNHNY, CDR2 SVGAGI (reference sequence). V lost 6 bases and J lost 3, with 17 bases in between. This CDR3 has 15 amino acids. Authors' analysis steps: Amplification from reference gene primers served as the basis for estimated nucleated cell counts. Only in-frame clones appear in the TCRdb table, and some are missing; sequencing was by immunoSEQ multiplex PCR. Clone size and the V and J calls come from that table; the DNA yielded D and trimming. Of about 200,000 clones detected, approximately 88% appear once; the ten largest clones hold around 25%. This sequence originates from a man aged 40-49 years with acute or convalescent COVID-19. V and J are TRBV6-6 and TRBJ1-2; possible D gene TRBD1, 6 bases. Sequences were obtained from peripheral blood. The CDR3 DNA is TGTGCCAGCAGCTACGATGGGGGCCGAGACTATGGCTACACCTTC. It yields the protein CASSYDGGRDYGYTF.